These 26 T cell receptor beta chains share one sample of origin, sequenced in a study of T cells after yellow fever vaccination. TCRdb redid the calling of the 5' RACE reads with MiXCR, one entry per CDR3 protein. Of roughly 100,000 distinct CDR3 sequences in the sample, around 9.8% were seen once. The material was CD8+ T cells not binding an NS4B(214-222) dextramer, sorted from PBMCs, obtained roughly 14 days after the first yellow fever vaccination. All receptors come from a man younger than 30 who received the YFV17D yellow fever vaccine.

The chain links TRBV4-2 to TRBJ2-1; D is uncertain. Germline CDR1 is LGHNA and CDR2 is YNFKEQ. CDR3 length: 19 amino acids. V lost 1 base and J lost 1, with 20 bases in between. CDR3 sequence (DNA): TGTGCCAGCAGCCAAGGCCGAAGGAATGTTGTTGGGTCCTACAATGAGCAGTTCTTC. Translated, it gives CASSQGRRNVVGSYNEQFF.

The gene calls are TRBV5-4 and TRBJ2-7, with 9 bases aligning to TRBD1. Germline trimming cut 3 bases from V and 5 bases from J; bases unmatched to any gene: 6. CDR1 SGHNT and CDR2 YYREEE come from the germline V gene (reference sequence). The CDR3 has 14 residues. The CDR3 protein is CASSSTGGEDEQYF. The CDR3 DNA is TGTGCCAGCAGCTCCACAGGGGGCGAAGACGAGCAGTACTTC.

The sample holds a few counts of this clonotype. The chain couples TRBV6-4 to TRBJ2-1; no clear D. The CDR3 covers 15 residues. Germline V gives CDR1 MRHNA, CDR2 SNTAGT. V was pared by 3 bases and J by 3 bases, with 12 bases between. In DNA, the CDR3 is TGTGCCAGCAGTGATTCGAGGCGAGGCTACAATGAGCAGTTCTTC. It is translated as CASSDSRRGYNEQFF.

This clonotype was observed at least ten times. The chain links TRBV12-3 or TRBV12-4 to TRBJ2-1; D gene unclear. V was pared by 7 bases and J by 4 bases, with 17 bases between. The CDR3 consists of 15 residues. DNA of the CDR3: TGTGCCAGCAACCACGCCCCGGCCGCTTACAATGAGCAGTTCTTC. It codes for CASNHAPAAYNEQFF.

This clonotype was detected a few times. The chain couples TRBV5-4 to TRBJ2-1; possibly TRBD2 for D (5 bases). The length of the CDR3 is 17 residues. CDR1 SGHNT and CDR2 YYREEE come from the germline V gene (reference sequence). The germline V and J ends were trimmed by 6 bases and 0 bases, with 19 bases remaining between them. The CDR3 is CASIRGGVTSSYNEQFF. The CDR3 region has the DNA TGTGCCAGCATTCGCGGCGGAGTCACTAGCTCCTACAATGAGCAGTTCTTC.

CDR3 DNA: TGTGCCAGCTCCCGGGGGAATTACGAGCAGTACGTC. Encoded protein: CASSRGNYEQYV. This chain joins TRBV6-2 or TRBV6-3 and TRBJ2-7; a possible D gene is TRBD2 (6 bases). Between the trimmed V and J ends, which lost 8 bases and 4 bases, there was a span of 12 bases. Germline V gives CDR1 MNHEY, CDR2 SVGEGT. The CDR3 has 12 amino acids.

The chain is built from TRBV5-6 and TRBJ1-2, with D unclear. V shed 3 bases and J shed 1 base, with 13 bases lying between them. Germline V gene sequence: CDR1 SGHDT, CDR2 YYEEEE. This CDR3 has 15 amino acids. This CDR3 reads CASSSAESFNYGYTF. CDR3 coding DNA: TGTGCCAGCAGCTCTGCAGAGAGTTTTAACTATGGCTACACCTTC.

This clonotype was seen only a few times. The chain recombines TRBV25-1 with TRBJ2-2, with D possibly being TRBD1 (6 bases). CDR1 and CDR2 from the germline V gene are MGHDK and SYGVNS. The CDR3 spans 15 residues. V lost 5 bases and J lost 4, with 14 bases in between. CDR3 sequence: CASSLGGWATGELFF. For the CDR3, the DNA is TGTGCCAGCAGTCTTGGGGGCTGGGCCACCGGGGAGCTGTTTTTT.

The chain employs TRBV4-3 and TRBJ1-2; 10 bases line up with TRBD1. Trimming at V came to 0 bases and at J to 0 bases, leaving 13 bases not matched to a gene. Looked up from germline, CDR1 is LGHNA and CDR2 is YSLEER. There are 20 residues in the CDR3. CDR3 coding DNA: TGCGCCAGCAGCCAAGATTGGGGACAGGGGATAGCGGATTCTAACTATGGCTACACCTTC. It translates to CASSQDWGQGIADSNYGYTF.

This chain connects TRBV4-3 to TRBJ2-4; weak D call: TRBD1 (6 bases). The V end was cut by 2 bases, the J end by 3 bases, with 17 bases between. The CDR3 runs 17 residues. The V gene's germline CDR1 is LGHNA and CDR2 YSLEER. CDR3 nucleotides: TGCGCCAGCAGCCAACTTTTGGGGGCGTTCGTCAAAAACATTCAGTACTTC. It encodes CASSQLLGAFVKNIQYF.

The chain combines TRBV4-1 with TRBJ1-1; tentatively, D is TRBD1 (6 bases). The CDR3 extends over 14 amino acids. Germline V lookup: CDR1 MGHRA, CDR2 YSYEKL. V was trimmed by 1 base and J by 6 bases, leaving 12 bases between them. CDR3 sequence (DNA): TGCGCCAGCAGCCAAGGAGACAGGTTCGCTGAAGCTTTCTTT. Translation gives CASSQGDRFAEAFF.

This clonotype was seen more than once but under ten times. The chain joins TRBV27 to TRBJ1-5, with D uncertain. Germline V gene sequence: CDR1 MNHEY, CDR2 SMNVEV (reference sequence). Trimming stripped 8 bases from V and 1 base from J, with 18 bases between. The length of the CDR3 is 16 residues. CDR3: CASSKDGFPSNQPQHF. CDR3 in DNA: TGTGCCAGCTCTAAAGATGGGTTTCCCAGCAATCAGCCCCAGCATTTT.

The CDR3 is CASSPFGGGEDTEAFF. DNA of the CDR3: TGTGCCAGCAGTCCATTCGGGGGAGGGGAGGACACTGAAGCTTTCTTT. The chain links TRBV6-1 to TRBJ1-1; D possibly corresponds to TRBD1 (5 bases). Trimming left V 5 bases short and J 3 bases short, with 19 bases between. The CDR3 spans 16 residues. The germline CDR1 and CDR2 sequences are MNHNS and SASEGT.

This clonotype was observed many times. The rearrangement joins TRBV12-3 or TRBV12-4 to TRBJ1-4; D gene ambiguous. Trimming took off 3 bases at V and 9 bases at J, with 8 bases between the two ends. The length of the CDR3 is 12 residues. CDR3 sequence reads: CASSFLHQKLFF. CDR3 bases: TGTGCCAGCAGTTTCCTCCACCAAAAACTGTTTTTT.

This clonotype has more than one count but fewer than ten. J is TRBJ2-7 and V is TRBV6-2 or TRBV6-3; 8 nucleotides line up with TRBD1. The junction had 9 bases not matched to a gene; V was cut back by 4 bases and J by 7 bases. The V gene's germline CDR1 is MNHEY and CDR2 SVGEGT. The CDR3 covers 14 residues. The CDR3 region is CASSSVGQGEEQYF. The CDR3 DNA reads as TGTGCCAGCAGTTCCGTCGGACAGGGAGAAGAGCAGTACTTC.

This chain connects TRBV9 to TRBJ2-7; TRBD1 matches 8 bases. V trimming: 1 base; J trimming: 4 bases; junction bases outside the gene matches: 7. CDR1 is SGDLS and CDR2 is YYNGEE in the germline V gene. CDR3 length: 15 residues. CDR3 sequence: CASSVIPGGLYEQYF. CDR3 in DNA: TGTGCCAGCAGCGTAATTCCAGGGGGCTTGTACGAGCAGTACTTC.

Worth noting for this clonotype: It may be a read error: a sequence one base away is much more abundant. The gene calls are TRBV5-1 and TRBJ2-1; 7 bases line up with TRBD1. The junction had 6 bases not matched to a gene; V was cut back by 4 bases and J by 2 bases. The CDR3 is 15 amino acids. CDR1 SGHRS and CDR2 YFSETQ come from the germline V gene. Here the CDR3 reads CASSQGVLPYNEQFF. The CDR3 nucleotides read TGCGCCAGCAGCCAGGGGGTACTACCCTACAATGAGCAGTTCTTC. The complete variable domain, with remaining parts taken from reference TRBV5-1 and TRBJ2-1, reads KAGVTQTPRYLIKTRGQQVTLSCSPISGHRSVSWYQQTPGQGLQFLFEYFSETQRNKGNFPGRFSGRQFSNSRSEMNVSTLELGDSALYLCASSQGVLPYNEQFFGPGTRLTVL.

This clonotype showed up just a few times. The CDR3 bases are TGTGCCAGCAGCTTCTTTTTGATAGCGGGGGTTGGATCGGGAACCGGGGAGCTGTTTTTT. Amino acids: CASSFFLIAGVGSGTGELFF. The chain uses TRBV11-2 and TRBJ2-2; TRBD2 agrees at 9 bases. The CDR3 spans 20 residues. Germline lookup yields CDR1 SGHAT and CDR2 FQNNGV. V lost 3 bases to trimming and J lost 5 bases; unmatched junction nucleotides: 19.

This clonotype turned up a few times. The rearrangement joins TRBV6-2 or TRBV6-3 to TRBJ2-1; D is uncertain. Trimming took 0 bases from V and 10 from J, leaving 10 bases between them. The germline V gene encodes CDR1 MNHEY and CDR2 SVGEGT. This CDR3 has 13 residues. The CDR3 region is CASSYSAGREQFF. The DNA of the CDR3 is TGTGCCAGCAGTTACTCGGCAGGCCGGGAGCAGTTCTTC.

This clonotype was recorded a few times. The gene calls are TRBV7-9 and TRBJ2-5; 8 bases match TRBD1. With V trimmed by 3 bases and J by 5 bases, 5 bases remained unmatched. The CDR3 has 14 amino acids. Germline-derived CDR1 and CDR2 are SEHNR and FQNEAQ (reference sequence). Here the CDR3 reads CASSFLQGAETQYF. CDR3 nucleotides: TGTGCCAGCAGCTTTCTGCAGGGGGCTGAGACCCAGTACTTC. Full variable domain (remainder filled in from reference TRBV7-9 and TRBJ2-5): DTGVSQNPRHKITKRGQNVTFRCDPISEHNRLYWYRQTLGQGPEFLTYFQNEAQLEKSRLLSDRFSAERPKGSFSTLEIQRTEQGDSAMYLCASSFLQGAETQYFGPGTRLLVL.

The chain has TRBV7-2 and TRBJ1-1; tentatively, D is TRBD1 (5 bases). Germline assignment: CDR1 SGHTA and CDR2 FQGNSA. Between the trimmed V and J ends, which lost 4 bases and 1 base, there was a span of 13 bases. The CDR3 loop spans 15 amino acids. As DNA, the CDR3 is TGTGCCAGCAGCTGGAGCAGAAGGGGGAACACTGAAGCTTTCTTT. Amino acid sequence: CASSWSRRGNTEAFF.

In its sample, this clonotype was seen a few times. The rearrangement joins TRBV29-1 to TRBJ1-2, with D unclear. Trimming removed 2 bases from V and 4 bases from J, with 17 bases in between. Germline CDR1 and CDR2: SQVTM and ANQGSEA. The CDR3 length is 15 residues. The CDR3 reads CSVEIRPQPGYGYTF. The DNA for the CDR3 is TGCAGCGTTGAAATTAGGCCCCAACCCGGCTATGGCTACACCTTC.

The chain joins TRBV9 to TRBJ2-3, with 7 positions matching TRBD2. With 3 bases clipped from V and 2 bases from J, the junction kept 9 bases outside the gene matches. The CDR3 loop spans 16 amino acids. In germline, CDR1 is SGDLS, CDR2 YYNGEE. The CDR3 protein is CASSATGTILTDTQYF. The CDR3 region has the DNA TGTGCCAGCAGCGCCACCGGGACTATACTCACAGATACGCAGTATTTT.

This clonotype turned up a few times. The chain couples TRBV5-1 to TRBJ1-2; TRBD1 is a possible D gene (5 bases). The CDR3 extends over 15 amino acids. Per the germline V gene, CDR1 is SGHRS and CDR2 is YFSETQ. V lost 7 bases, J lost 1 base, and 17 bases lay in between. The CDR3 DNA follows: TGCGCCAGCCGCCCGACAGTAGATCATAACTATGGCTACACCTTC. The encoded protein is CASRPTVDHNYGYTF. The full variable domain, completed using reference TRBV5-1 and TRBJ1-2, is KAGVTQTPRYLIKTRGQQVTLSCSPISGHRSVSWYQQTPGQGLQFLFEYFSETQRNKGNFPGRFSGRQFSNSRSEMNVSTLELGDSALYLCASRPTVDHNYGYTFGSGTRLTVV.

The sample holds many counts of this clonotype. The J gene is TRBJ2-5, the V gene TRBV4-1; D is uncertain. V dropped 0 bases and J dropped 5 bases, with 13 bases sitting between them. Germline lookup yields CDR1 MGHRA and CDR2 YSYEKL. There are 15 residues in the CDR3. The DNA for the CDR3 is TGCGCCAGCAGCCAAGAAACCCAACCTGGGGAGACCCAGTACTTC. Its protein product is CASSQETQPGETQYF.

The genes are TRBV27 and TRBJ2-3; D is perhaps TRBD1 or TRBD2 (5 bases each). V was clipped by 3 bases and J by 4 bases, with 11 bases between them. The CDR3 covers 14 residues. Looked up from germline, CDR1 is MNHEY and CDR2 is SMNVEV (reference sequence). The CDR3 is CASSFLVGADTQYF. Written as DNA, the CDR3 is TGTGCCAGCAGTTTCTTGGTGGGGGCAGATACGCAGTATTTT.